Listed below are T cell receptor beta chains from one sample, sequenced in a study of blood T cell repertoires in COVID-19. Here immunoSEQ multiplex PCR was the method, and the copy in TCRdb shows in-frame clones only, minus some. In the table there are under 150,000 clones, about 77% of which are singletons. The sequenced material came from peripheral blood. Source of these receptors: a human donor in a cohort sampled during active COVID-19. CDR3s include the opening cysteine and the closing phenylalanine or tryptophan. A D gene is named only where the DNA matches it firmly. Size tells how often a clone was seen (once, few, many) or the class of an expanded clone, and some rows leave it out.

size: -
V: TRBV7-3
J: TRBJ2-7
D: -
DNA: TGTGCCAGCAGCACCGAGGAGGGGTCCGAGCAGTACTTC
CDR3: CASSTEEGSEQYF

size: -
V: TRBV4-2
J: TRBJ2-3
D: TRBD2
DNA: TGTGCCAGCAGTCTTAGCGGGAGACATGCAGATACGCAGTATTTT
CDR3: CASSLSGRHADTQYF

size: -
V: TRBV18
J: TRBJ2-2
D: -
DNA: TGTGCCAGCTCACCCCCCCTCGGGAACACCGGGGAGCTGTTTTTT
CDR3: CASSPPLGNTGELFF

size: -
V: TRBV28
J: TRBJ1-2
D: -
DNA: TGTGCCAGCAATCCTTCCCTGAAGAGAAACTATGGCTACACCTTC
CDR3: CASNPSLKRNYGYTF

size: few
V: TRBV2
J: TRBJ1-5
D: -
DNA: TGTGCCAGCAGTCAAACAGGGTATAGCAATCAGCCCCAGCATTTT
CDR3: CASSQTGYSNQPQHF

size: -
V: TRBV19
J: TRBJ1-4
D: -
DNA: TGTGCCAGTAGCGAGTTGGGGGCGACTAATGAAAAACTGTTTTTT
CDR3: CASSELGATNEKLFF

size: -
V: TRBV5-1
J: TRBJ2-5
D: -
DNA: TGCGCCAGCAGCTTGGACGGAGGGAGGACGGAGACCCAGTACTTC
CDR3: CASSLDGGRTETQYF

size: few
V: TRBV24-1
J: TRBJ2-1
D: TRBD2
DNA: TGTGCCACCAGTGATGCGTCTAGCGGGAGATACAATGAGCAGTTCTTC
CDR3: CATSDASSGRYNEQFF

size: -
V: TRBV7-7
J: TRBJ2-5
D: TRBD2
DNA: TGTGCTAGCAGCCCGAGCGGGGGGGCCGGGGAGACCCAGTACTTC
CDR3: CASSPSGGAGETQYF

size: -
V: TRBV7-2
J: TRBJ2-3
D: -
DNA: TGTGCCAGCAGCGCCCGACAATCTAGCACAGATACGCAGTATTTT
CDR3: CASSARQSSTDTQYF

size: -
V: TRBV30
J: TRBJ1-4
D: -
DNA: TGTGCCTGGAGCCCACCGGGGTTGGATCGCGGAAAACTGTTTTTT
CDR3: CAWSPPGLDRGKLFF

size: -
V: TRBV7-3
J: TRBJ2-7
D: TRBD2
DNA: TGTGCCAGCAGCTTAATAGCGGGGGCCTCTGAGCAGTACTTC
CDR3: CASSLIAGASEQYF

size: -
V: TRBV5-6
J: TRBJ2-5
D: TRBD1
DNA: TGTGCCAGCAGCCCTCGGACAGGGGGAGAGACCCAGTACTTC
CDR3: CASSPRTGGETQYF

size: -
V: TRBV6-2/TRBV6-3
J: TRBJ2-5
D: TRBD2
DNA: TGTGCCAGCAGCCCCCTCCGCGGGGGGGCCGTCGTGACCCAGTACTTC
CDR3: CASSPLRGGAVVTQYF

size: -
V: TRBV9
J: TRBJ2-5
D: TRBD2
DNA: TGTGCCAGCAGCGTAGCCACGGGGGGAACAGAGACCCAGTACTTC
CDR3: CASSVATGGTETQYF

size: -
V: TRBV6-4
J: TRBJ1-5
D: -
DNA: TGTGCCAGCAGTGACTCAAGGGGTTTAAAGCATTTT
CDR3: CASSDSRGLKHF

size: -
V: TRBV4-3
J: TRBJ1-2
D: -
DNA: TGCGCCAGCAGCCCCGGCGGGCAGGCAATCCTTAACTATGGCTACACCTTC
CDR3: CASSPGGQAILNYGYTF

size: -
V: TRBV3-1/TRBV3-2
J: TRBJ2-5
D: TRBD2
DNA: TGTGCCAGCAGCCAACGCAGGACTAGCGAAGAGACCCAGTACTTC
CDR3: CASSQRRTSEETQYF

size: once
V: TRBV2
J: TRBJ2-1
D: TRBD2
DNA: TGTGCCAGCAGTCTAGCGGGAGGGCCTAATGAGCAGTTCTTC
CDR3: CASSLAGGPNEQFF

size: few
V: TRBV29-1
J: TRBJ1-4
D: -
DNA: TGCAGCGTTAGAAGGGGTGAAAAACTGTTTTTT
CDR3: CSVRRGEKLFF

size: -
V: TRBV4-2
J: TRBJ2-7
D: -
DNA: TGTGCCAGCAGCACAGGGACCCGGTCCTACGAGCAGTACTTC
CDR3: CASSTGTRSYEQYF

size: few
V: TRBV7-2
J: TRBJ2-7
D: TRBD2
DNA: TGTGCCAGCAGCCCCCTAGCGGGAGGCTCCTACGAGCAGTACTTC
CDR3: CASSPLAGGSYEQYF

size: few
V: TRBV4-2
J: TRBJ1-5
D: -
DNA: TGTGCCAGCAGCCAAGATAACAGCCTTTTGCCCCAGCATTTT
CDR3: CASSQDNSLLPQHF

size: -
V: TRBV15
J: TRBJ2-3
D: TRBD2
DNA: TGTGCCACCAGCAGCCCCGGTCGGGCGGGAGGGCCGGATACGCAGTATTTT
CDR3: CATSSPGRAGGPDTQYF

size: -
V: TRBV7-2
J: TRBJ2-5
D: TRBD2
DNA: TGTGCCAGCAGCCCCCTGATAGCGGGAGGAGGAGAGACCCAGTACTTC
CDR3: CASSPLIAGGGETQYF

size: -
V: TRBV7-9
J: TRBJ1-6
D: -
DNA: TGTGCCAGCAGCTCCGGGTCAGGGATGCATTCACCCCTCCACTTT
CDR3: CASSSGSGMHSPLHF

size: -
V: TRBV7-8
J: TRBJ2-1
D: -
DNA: TGTGCCAGCAGCTTTGTAGCAAATGAGCAGTTCTTC
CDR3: CASSFVANEQFF

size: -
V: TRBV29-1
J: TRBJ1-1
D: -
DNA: TGCAGCCCTGCGGGGTCGCGCACTGAAGCTTTCTTT
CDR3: CSPAGSRTEAFF

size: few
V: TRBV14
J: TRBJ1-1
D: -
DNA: TGTGCCAGCAGCCAAGATCCCTTACAATTGAACACTGAAGCTTTCTTT
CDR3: CASSQDPLQLNTEAFF

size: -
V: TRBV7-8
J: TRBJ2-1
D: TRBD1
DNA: TGTGCCAGCAGCGCTATGGGAGAAAGGGGGCGGGTTGAGCAGTTCTTC
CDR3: CASSAMGERGRVEQFF

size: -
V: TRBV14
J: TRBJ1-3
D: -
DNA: TGTGCCAGCAGCCGGCTCAGCTCTGGAAACACCATATATTTT
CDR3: CASSRLSSGNTIYF

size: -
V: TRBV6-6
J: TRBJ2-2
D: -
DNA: TGTGCCAGCAAAAACAGGGTTTCGGACACCGGGGAGCTGTTTTTT
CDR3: CASKNRVSDTGELFF

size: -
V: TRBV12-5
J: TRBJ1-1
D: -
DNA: TGTGCTAGTGGTTTTTCCCGGGGGGACACTGAAGCTTTCTTT
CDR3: CASGFSRGDTEAFF

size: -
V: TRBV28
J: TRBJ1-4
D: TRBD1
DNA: TGTGCCAGCAGTTCCTACGGACAGGGGATCCAACCTATGGCTAATGAAAAACTGTTTTTT
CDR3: CASSSYGQGIQPMANEKLFF

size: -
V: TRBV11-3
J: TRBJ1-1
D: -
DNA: TGTGCCAGCAGCTTAGACCAGCCCGGGAGGGGCACTGAAGCTTTCTTT
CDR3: CASSLDQPGRGTEAFF

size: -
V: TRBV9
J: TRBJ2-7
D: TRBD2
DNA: TGTGCCAGCAGCGTGGGGGGGTCCGGCGAGCAGTACTTC
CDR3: CASSVGGSGEQYF

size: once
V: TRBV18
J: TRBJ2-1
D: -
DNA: TGTGCCAGCTCGAACCTAGCGACAGCCCCATACAATGAGCAGTTCTTC
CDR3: CASSNLATAPYNEQFF

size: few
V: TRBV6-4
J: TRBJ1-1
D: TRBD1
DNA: TGTGCCAGCAGTGCCCAGGGGGTGGACACTGAAGCTTTCTTT
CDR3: CASSAQGVDTEAFF

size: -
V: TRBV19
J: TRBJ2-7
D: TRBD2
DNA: TGTGCCAGTAGTCGAGAAGCGGGAGGCAGCTCCTACGAGCAGTACTTC
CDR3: CASSREAGGSSYEQYF

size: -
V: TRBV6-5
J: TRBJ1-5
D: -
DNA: TGTGCCAGCAGTAACAGGTTAATCATCAATCAGCCCCAGCATTTT
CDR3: CASSNRLIINQPQHF

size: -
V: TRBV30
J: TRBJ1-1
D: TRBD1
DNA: TGTGCCTGGAGTAGGGGACAGGGGGAGACTGAAGCTTTCTTT
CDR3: CAWSRGQGETEAFF

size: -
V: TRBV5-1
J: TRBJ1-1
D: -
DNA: TGCGCCAGCAGCTTGCACCAGGCGATGAACACTGAAGCTTTCTTT
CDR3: CASSLHQAMNTEAFF

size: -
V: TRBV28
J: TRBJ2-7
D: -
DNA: TGTGCCAGCAGTTTAGCCGGGGACATGAGGGAGCAGTACTTC
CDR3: CASSLAGDMREQYF

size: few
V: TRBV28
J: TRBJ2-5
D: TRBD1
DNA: TGTGCCAGCAGTTTTAGGGACAGGGAAGAGACCCAGTACTTC
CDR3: CASSFRDREETQYF

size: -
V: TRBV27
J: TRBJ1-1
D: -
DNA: TGTGCCAGCAGTATGCAAGCCGGGGACACTGAAGCTTTCTTT
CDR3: CASSMQAGDTEAFF

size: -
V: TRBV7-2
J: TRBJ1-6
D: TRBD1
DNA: TGTGCCAGCAGCTTATCAACTATAAGGGTGGGACAGGGGTATTCACCCCTCCACTTT
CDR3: CASSLSTIRVGQGYSPLHF